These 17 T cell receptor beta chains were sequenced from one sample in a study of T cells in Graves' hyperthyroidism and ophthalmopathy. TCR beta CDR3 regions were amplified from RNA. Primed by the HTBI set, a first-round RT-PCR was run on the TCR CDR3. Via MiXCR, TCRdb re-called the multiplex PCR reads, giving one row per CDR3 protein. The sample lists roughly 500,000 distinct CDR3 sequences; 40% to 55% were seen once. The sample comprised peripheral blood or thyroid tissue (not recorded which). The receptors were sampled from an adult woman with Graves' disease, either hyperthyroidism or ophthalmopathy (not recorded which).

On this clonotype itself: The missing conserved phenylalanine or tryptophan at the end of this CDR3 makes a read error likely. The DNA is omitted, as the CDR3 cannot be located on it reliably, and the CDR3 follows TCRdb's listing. CDR3 residues: CASSESTG. The chain recombines TRBV10-2 with TRBJ1-5. The CDR3 comprises 8 residues, both ends counted. Germline lookup yields CDR1 WSHSY and CDR2 SAAADI.

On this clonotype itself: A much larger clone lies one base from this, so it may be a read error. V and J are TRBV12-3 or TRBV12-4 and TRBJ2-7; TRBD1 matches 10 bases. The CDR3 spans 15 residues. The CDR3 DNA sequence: TGTGCCAGCAGTCCCGGGACAGGGGCCCCCTACGATCAGTACTTC. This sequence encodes CASSPGTGAPYDQYF.

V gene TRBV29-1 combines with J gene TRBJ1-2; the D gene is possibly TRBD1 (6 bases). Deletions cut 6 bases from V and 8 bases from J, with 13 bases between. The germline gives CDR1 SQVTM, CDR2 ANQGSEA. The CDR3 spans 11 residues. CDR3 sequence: CSVGGVDGYTF. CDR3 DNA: TGCAGCGTAGGGGGAGTTGACGGCTACACCTTC.

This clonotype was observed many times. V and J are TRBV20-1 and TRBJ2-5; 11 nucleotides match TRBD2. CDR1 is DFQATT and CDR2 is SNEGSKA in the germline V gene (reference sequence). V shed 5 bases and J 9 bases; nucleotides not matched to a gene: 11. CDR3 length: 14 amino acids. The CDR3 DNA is TGCAGTGCTTCTTTAGCGGGAGGGGCAGGGTCCCAGTACTTC. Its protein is CSASLAGGAGSQYF.

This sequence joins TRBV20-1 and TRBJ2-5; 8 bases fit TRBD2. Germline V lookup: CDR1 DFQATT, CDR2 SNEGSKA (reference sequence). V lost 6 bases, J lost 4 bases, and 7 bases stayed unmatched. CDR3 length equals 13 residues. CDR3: CSAAGGAAETQYF. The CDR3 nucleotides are TGCAGTGCCGCGGGGGGAGCCGCAGAGACCCAGTACTTC.

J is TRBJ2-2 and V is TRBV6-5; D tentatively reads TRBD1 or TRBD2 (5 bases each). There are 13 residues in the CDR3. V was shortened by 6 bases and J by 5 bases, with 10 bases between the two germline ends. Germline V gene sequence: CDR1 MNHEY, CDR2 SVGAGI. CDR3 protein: CASRRGSTGELFF. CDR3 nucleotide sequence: TGTGCCAGCAGGAGGGGAAGTACCGGGGAGCTGTTTTTT.

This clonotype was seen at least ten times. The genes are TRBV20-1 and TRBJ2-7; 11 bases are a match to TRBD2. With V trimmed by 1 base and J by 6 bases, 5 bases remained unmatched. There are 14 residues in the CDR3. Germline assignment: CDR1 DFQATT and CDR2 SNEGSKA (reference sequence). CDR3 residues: CSARATSGRVEQYF. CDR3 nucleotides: TGCAGTGCTAGAGCAACTAGCGGGAGAGTCGAGCAGTACTTC.

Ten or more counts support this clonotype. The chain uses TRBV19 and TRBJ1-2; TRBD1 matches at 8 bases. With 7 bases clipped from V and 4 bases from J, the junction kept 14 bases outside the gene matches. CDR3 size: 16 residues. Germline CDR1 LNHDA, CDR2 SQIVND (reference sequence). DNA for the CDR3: TGTGCCAGTAATCTGCCAGGGGGCGGTGAGGCCTATGGCTACACCTTC. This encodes CASNLPGGGEAYGYTF.

The DNA of the CDR3 is TGTGCCACCAGCAGAGATTTCGGTCAGCCCCAGCATTTT. It is translated as CATSRDFGQPQHF. The chain has TRBV15 and TRBJ1-5; no clear D. The germline gives CDR1 LNHNV, CDR2 YYDKDF (reference sequence). This CDR3 has 13 amino acids. Trimming stripped 0 bases from V and 6 bases from J, with 6 bases between.

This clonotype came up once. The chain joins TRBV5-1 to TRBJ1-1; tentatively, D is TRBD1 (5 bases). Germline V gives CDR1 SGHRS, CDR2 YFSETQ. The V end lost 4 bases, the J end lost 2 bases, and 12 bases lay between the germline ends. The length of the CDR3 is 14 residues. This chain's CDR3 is CASSGTSGNTEAFF. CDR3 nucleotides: TGCGCCAGCAGCGGGACCTCTGGAAACACTGAAGCTTTCTTT.

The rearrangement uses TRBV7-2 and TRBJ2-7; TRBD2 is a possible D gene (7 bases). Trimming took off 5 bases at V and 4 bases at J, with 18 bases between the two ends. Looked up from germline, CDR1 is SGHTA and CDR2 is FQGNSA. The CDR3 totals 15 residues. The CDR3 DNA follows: TGTGCCAGCAGCGTAGAAGGGAGGGGGTGGTACGAGCAGTACTTC. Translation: CASSVEGRGWYEQYF.

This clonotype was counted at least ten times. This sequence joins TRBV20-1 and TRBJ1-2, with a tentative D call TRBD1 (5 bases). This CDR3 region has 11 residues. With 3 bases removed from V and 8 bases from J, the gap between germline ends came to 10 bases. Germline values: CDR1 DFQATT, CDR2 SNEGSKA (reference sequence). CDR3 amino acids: CSASAGNGYTF. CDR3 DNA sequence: TGCAGTGCTAGTGCAGGGAACGGCTACACCTTC.

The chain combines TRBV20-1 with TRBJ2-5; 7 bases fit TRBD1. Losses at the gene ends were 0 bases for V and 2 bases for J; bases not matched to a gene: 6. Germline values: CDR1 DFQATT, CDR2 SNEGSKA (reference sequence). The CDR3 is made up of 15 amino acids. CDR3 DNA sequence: TGCAGTGCTAGAGATGGGAAGGGGGCACAAGAGACCCAGTACTTC. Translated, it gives CSARDGKGAQETQYF.

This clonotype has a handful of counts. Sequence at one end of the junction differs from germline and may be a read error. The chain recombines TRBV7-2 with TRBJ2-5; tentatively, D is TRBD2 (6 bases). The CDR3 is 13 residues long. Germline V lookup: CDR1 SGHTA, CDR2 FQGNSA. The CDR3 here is CASSLTEGETQYF. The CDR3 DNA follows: TGCGCCAGCAGCCTCACGGAGGGGGAGACCCAGTACTTC.

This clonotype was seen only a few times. The CDR3 sequence is CAVSGGQHSGANVLTF. The CDR3 bases are TGTGCCGTGTCTGGGGGACAGCACTCTGGGGCCAACGTCCTGACTTTC. V usage is TRBV10-3 and J usage is TRBJ2-6, with 7 bases matching TRBD1. The germline gives CDR1 ENHRY, CDR2 SYGVKD. V shed 11 bases and J 0 bases; nucleotides not matched to a gene: 10. There are 16 residues in the CDR3.

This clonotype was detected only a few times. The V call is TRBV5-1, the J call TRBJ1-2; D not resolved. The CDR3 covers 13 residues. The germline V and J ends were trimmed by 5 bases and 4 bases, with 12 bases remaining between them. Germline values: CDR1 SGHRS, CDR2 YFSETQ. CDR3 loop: CASRPERLYGYTF. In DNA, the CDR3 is TGCGCCAGCAGACCCGAACGCCTCTATGGCTACACCTTC.

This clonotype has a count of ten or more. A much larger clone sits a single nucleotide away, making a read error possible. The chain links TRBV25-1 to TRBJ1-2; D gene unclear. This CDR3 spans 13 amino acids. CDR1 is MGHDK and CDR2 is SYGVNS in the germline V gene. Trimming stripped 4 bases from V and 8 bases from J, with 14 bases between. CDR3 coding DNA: TGTGCCAGCAGTGGACCCGGGCGCAGGGGCTACACCTTC. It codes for CASSGPGRRGYTF.